The 18 T cell receptor beta chains reported below all come from one sample, sequenced in a study of shared clonotypes between healthy human individuals. Profiling relied on immunoSEQ multiplex PCR, and the TCRdb table lists in-frame clones only, not all of them. The sample has around 1.4 million clones, approximately 98.5% seen once; the top ten hold 0.36%. The source material was naive CD4+ T cells sorted from blood. Documented subset: CD45RA+ positively selected. These TCRs come from a man aged 25 to 40 in good health.

Note on this clone: Other DNA sequences in this specimen translate into the identical CDR3. V gene TRBV2 combines with J gene TRBJ2-3; 7 nucleotides match TRBD2. CDR1 and CDR2 from the germline V gene are SNHLY and FYNNEI. The CDR3 totals 12 residues. The V gene end was trimmed by 6 bases and the J gene end by 5 bases; junction bases not matched to a gene: 2. The CDR3 region is CASSPGGDTQYF. The DNA of the CDR3 is TGTGCCAGCAGCCCGGGAGGAGATACGCAGTATTTT.

The gene calls are TRBV5-4 and TRBJ2-1; 12 bases map to TRBD2. Germline loops: CDR1 SGHNT, CDR2 YYREEE (reference sequence). With V trimmed by 4 bases and J by 3 bases, 5 bases remained unmatched. There are 16 residues in the CDR3. The CDR3 nucleotides read TGTGCCAGCAGCCCTCTAGCGGGAGGGCTCTACAATGAGCAGTTCTTC. It encodes CASSPLAGGLYNEQFF.

This clone came up once. The V gene is TRBV28, the J gene TRBJ1-1, with D uncertain. The CDR3 has 14 amino acids. Germline assignment: CDR1 MDHEN and CDR2 SYDVKM. V lost 5 bases and J lost 4, with 14 bases in between. In DNA, the CDR3 is TGTGCCAGCAGTCCCCGCCGGTGGGGCACTGAAGCTTTCTTT. Amino acids: CASSPRRWGTEAFF.

This chain uses TRBV14 with TRBJ2-1, with 8 nucleotides matching TRBD2. The CDR3 extends over 18 amino acids. V gave up 4 bases and J gave up 4 bases; unmatched junction bases: 15. Per germline, CDR1 SGHDN and CDR2 FVKESK. CDR3 sequence (DNA): TGTGCCAGCAGCCTAGACCTCTTTGGCGGGAGGTCTTACAATGAGCAGTTCTTC. This gives the protein CASSLDLFGGRSYNEQFF.

This clone was seen only once. The genes are TRBV5-1 and TRBJ2-5; D uncertain. CDR3 length: 14 residues. Trimming removed 0 bases from V and 4 bases from J, with 10 bases in between. CDR1 SGHRS and CDR2 YFSETQ come from the germline V gene. The DNA of the CDR3 is TGCGCCAGCAGCTTGGTTCACCAAGCAGAGACCCAGTACTTC. Protein sequence: CASSLVHQAETQYF.

The rearrangement uses TRBV4-3 and TRBJ1-5; the D is unclear. CDR1 and CDR2 (germline): LGHNA, YSLEER. The CDR3 extends over 14 amino acids. Trimming took 3 bases from V and 0 from J, leaving 6 bases between them. This chain's CDR3 is CASSQVDSNQPQHF. The CDR3 bases are TGCGCCAGCAGCCAGGTAGATAGCAATCAGCCCCAGCATTTT.

The V gene is TRBV7-9, the J gene TRBJ2-2; 9 positions agree with TRBD1. This CDR3 has 16 amino acids. V shed 7 bases, J shed 6 bases, and the junction held 12 bases outside the gene matches. Germline values: CDR1 SEHNR, CDR2 FQNEAQ (reference sequence). Here the CDR3 reads CASNTGTGSGPGELFF. For the CDR3, the DNA is TGTGCCAGCAATACCGGGACAGGGTCGGGTCCCGGGGAGCTGTTTTTT.

V and J are TRBV29-1 and TRBJ2-7; TRBD2 aligns across 10 bases. Germline V gene data show CDR1 as SQVTM and CDR2 as ANQGSEA. The CDR3 spans 12 residues. Unmatched junction bases numbered 3, after V lost 6 bases and J lost 4 bases. Here the CDR3 DNA reads TGCAGCGTCGGACTAGCGGAATACGAGCAGTACTTC. This codes for CSVGLAEYEQYF.

This rearrangement joins TRBV11-3 to TRBJ2-2, with D perhaps TRBD2 (5 bases). The CDR3 is 13 residues long. Germline lookup yields CDR1 SGHNT and CDR2 YENEEA. V lost 1 base and J lost 6, with 6 bases in between. The CDR3 loop is CASSLVRAGELFF. CDR3 DNA: TGTGCCAGCAGCTTAGTGCGGGCCGGGGAGCTGTTTTTT. Full variable domain (rest looked up from reference TRBV11-3 and TRBJ2-2): EAGVVQSPRYKIIEKKQPVAFWCNPISGHNTLYWYLQNLGQGPELLIRYENEEAVDDSQLPKDRFSAERLKGVDSTLKIQPAELGDSAVYLCASSLVRAGELFFGEGSRLTVL.

The chain recombines TRBV5-6 with TRBJ2-7; 8 nucleotides align to TRBD2. Germline CDR1 is SGHDT and CDR2 is YYEEEE. The CDR3 length is 13 residues. The V and J ends lost 4 bases and 5 bases, in that order; junction bases with no gene match: 5. The CDR3 DNA reads as TGTGCCAGCAGCCCGACGGGAGGGGACGAGCAGTACTTC. As protein: CASSPTGGDEQYF.

Points on this clone: This specimen includes other DNA sequences encoding the same CDR3. The chain employs TRBV2 and TRBJ2-5; a weak D match, TRBD1 (6 bases). Germline CDR1 SNHLY, CDR2 FYNNEI. This CDR3 region has 14 residues. V was pared by 4 bases and J by 2 bases, with 11 bases between. The chain's CDR3 is CASSAGTYQETQYF. In DNA, the CDR3 is TGTGCCAGCAGTGCAGGGACATATCAAGAGACCCAGTACTTC.

This chain joins TRBV10-2 and TRBJ2-7; 14 bases line up with TRBD2. Germline V gives CDR1 WSHSY, CDR2 SAAADI. J gave up 7 bases and V 6 bases, and 5 bases lay outside the gene matches. The length of the CDR3 is 14 residues. CDR3 protein: CASRLGLAGVEQYF. In DNA form, the CDR3 reads TGCGCCAGCAGGCTGGGACTAGCGGGAGTAGAGCAGTACTTC.

To note about this clone: Other DNA variants within this sample encode the same CDR3. In DNA form, the CDR3 reads TGCAGTGCTAGAGAGCCCTACGAGCAGTACTTC. Protein sequence: CSAREPYEQYF. J is TRBJ2-7 and V is TRBV20-1, with D uncertain. The CDR3 runs to 11 residues. Trimming stripped 0 bases from V and 2 bases from J, with 2 bases between. Germline V lookup: CDR1 DFQATT, CDR2 SNEGSKA (reference sequence).

This clone appeared once. CDR3 sequence reads: CASSSGGPANNEQFF. The CDR3, as DNA: TGTGCCAGCAGCTCTGGGGGCCCGGCAAACAATGAGCAGTTCTTC. This chain connects TRBV11-3 to TRBJ2-1, with D tentatively TRBD1 (6 bases). Trimming took 4 bases from V and 5 from J, leaving 15 bases between them. The CDR3 runs to 15 residues. The V gene's germline CDR1 is SGHNT and CDR2 YENEEA.

The J gene is TRBJ2-2, the V gene TRBV5-1; tentatively, D is TRBD1 (5 bases). CDR1 SGHRS and CDR2 YFSETQ come from the germline V gene. Trimming shortened V by 4 bases and J by 0 bases, and 10 bases separated the two germline ends. The CDR3 totals 15 residues. The CDR3: CASSTDTPNTGELFF. The CDR3 nucleotides read TGCGCCAGCAGCACGGACACCCCGAACACCGGGGAGCTGTTTTTT. The variable domain in full, with the rest retrieved from reference TRBV5-1 and TRBJ2-2, is KAGVTQTPRYLIKTRGQQVTLSCSPISGHRSVSWYQQTPGQGLQFLFEYFSETQRNKGNFPGRFSGRQFSNSRSEMNVSTLELGDSALYLCASSTDTPNTGELFFGEGSRLTVL.

The CDR3 here is CSVDWGTGGFYGYTF. The CDR3 DNA follows: TGCAGCGTTGACTGGGGGACAGGGGGCTTCTATGGCTACACCTTC. The gene calls are TRBV29-1 and TRBJ1-2, with 12 nucleotides matching TRBD1. The CDR3 has 15 amino acids. Trimming cost V 3 bases and J 4 bases; bases outside gene matches: 6. In germline, CDR1 is SQVTM, CDR2 ANQGSEA. The whole variable domain, remainder taken from reference TRBV29-1 and TRBJ1-2, is SAVISQKPSRDICQRGTSLTIQCQVDSQVTMMFWYRQQPGQSLTLIATANQGSEATYESGFVIDKFPISRPNLTFSTLTVSNMSPEDSSIYLCSVDWGTGGFYGYTFGSGTRLTVV.

The chain combines TRBV27 with TRBJ2-2; TRBD2 matches at 12 bases. Germline trimming cut 6 bases from V and 3 bases from J; bases unmatched to any gene: 5. The CDR3 loop spans 16 amino acids. In germline, CDR1 is MNHEY, CDR2 SMNVEV (reference sequence). The CDR3 bases are TGTGCCAGCAGCCCACTAGCGGGAGGCCACACCGGGGAGCTGTTTTTT. This gives the protein CASSPLAGGHTGELFF.

The chain recombines TRBV15 with TRBJ1-1; the D gene is possibly TRBD1 (5 bases). Trimming shortened V by 0 bases and J by 10 bases, and 18 bases separated the two germline ends. The CDR3 has 15 residues. The germline V gene has CDR1 LNHNV and CDR2 YYDKDF (reference sequence). The CDR3 DNA reads TGTGCCACCAGCAGAGACCTAGAGGAAAGGAGGGGAGCTTTCTTT. This encodes CATSRDLEERRGAFF.